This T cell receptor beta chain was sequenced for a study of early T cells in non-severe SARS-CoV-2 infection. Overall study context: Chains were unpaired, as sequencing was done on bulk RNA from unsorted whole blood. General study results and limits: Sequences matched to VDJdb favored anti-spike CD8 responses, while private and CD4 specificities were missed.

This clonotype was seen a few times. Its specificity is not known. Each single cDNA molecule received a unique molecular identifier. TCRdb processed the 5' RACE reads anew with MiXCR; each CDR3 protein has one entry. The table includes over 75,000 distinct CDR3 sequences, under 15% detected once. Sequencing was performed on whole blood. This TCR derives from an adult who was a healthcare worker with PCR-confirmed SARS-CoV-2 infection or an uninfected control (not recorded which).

DNA for the CDR3: TGTGCCAGCAGTGATCGAGGGCCGCTTGGGCAGTTCTTC. Its translation is CASSDRGPLGQFF. J is TRBJ2-1 and V is TRBV6-4; tentatively, D is TRBD2 (5 bases). The length of the CDR3 is 13 residues. Germline V gene sequence: CDR1 MRHNA, CDR2 SNTAGT. V was cut by 3 bases and J by 12 bases, with 15 bases left in between.